These 7 T cell receptor beta chains came from one sample sequenced in a study of blood T cell repertoires in COVID-19. Here immunoSEQ multiplex PCR was the method, and the copy in TCRdb shows in-frame clones only, minus some. The top ten hold 6.3% of the sample, which has approximately 89,000 clones, just under 80% seen once. Sequencing was performed on peripheral blood. All receptors come from a man in his 70s with COVID-19, enrolled during active disease.

The chain is built from TRBV28 and TRBJ1-1; D is ambiguous. Germline CDR1 MDHEN, CDR2 SYDVKM. Trimming took 5 bases from V and 0 from J, leaving 7 bases between them. This CDR3 region has 13 residues. CDR3 protein: CASSPPMNTEAFF. In DNA, the CDR3 is TGTGCCAGCAGTCCCCCCATGAACACTGAAGCTTTCTTT.

The rearrangement uses TRBV15 and TRBJ1-1; 8 positions match TRBD1. This CDR3 is 17 amino acids long. In germline, CDR1 is LNHNV, CDR2 YYDKDF (reference sequence). V gave up 3 bases and J gave up 3 bases; unmatched junction bases: 12. CDR3 region: CATSSRNVGQGDTEAFF. In nucleotides, the CDR3 is TGTGCCACCAGCAGCCGTAATGTAGGACAGGGTGACACTGAAGCTTTCTTT.

This clone was seen a single time. This rearrangement joins TRBV11-3 to TRBJ2-3; possible D gene TRBD2, 5 bases. The ends were cut back, 4 bases at V and 6 bases at J, with 14 bases in the middle. Germline CDR1 and CDR2: SGHNT and YENEEA. This CDR3 spans 14 amino acids. DNA of the CDR3: TGTGCCAGCAGCTCCGTTACTAGTGCCGATACGCAGTATTTT. This gives the protein CASSSVTSADTQYF.

The chain recombines TRBV28 with TRBJ1-5; TRBD1 might be the D (6 bases). Trimming pared 7 bases from V and 0 bases from J, leaving 16 bases between. The CDR3 is 16 residues long. The germline CDR1 and CDR2 sequences are MDHEN and SYDVKM. The DNA of the CDR3 is TGTGCCAGCACTCGGGACACCCTTTATAGCAATCAGCCCCAGCATTTT. As protein: CASTRDTLYSNQPQHF.

This clone was seen more than once but under ten times. The CDR3 nucleotides are TGCGCCAGCAGCCCCTATAGGACAGGGCGCTACGAGCAGTACTTC. Protein: CASSPYRTGRYEQYF. The genes are TRBV5-1 and TRBJ2-7; 8 nucleotides align to TRBD1. This CDR3 has 15 amino acids. Germline lookup yields CDR1 SGHRS and CDR2 YFSETQ. V lost 4 bases, J lost 3 bases, and 9 bases stayed unmatched.

This clone was recorded only once. The V and J genes are TRBV18 and TRBJ2-7; possible D gene TRBD1, 8 bases. Looked up from germline, CDR1 is KGHSH and CDR2 is LQKENI. This CDR3 comprises 19 residues. Trimming cost V 4 bases and J 2 bases, with 27 bases left between them. The CDR3 loop reads CASSRRTGTQAGTTYEQYF. CDR3 nucleotides: TGTGCCAGCTCACGCCGGACAGGGACCCAAGCCGGGACTACCTACGAGCAGTACTTC.

This chain joins TRBV9 and TRBJ2-7; 7 nucleotides line up with TRBD1. J lost 2 bases, V lost 5 bases, and 10 bases had no gene match. The CDR3 runs to 15 residues. Germline CDR1 and CDR2: SGDLS and YYNGEE. The CDR3 bases are TGTGCCAGCAGTCCCGGGACAGCAACAACCTACGAGCAGTACTTC. This sequence encodes CASSPGTATTYEQYF. Based on the CDR3 plus reference TRBV9 and TRBJ2-7, the full variable domain is DSGVTQTPKHLITATGQRVTLRCSPRSGDLSVYWYQQSLDQGLQFLIQYYNGEERAKGNILERFSAQQFPDLHSELNLSSLELGDSALYFCASSPGTATTYEQYFGPGTRLTVT.